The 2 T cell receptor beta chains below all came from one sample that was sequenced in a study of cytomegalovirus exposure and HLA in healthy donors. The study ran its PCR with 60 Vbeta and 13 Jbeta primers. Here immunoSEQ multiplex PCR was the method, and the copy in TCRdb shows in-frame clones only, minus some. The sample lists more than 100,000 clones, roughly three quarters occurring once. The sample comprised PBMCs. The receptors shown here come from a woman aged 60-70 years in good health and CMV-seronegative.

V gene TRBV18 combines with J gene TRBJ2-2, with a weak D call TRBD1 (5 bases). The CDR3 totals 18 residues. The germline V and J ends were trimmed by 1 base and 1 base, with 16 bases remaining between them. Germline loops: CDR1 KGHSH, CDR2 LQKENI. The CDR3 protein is CASSPLYRKGVNTGELFF. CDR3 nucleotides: TGTGCCAGCTCACCACTCTACCGTAAAGGGGTGAACACCGGGGAGCTGTTTTTT.

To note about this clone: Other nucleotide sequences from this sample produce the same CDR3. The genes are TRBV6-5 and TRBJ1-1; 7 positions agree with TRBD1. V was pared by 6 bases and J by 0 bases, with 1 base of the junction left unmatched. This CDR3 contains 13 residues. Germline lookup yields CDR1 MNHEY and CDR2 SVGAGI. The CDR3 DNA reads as TGTGCCAGCAGACAGGGGTTGAACACTGAAGCTTTCTTT. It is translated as CASRQGLNTEAFF.